Listed below are T cell receptor beta chains from one sample, sequenced in a study of blood T cell repertoires in COVID-19. Profiling relied on immunoSEQ multiplex PCR, and the TCRdb table lists in-frame clones only, not all of them. The data hold roughly 250,000 clones, with around 90% observed a single time. The sequencing input was peripheral blood. The receptors come from a man between 60 and 75 years old who had recovered from COVID-19. Both conserved end residues are part of each CDR3. A D gene is named only where the DNA matches it firmly. Not every row has a clone size; where given, it reads once, few, many or a size class.

v_gene	d_gene	abundance	j_gene	CDR3nt	CDR3aa
TRBV29-1	NA	NA	TRBJ1-1	TGCAGCGTTGAGGTGGGGGGTTGGAGTACTGAAGCTTTCTTT	CSVEVGGWSTEAFF
TRBV9	TRBD1	NA	TRBJ1-3	TGTGCCAGCAGCGTAGTGGGGACAGGCACCATATATTTT	CASSVVGTGTIYF
TRBV19	NA	few	TRBJ1-2	TGTGCCACCCGACGAGACGTGGGGGGGCGGAACTATGGCTACACCTTC	CATRRDVGGRNYGYTF
TRBV5-5	NA	NA	TRBJ1-2	TGTGCCAGCAGCTTCCGTACAGGACAGCAATATGGCTACACCTTC	CASSFRTGQQYGYTF
TRBV5-1	NA	NA	TRBJ2-1	TGCGCCAGCAGGATACAGGGAAACGACAATGAGCAGTTCTTC	CASRIQGNDNEQFF
TRBV7-9	NA	NA	TRBJ1-2	TGTGCCAGCAGCTTCCTGATTCGACAAGGAGGCTACACCTTC	CASSFLIRQGGYTF
TRBV20-1	NA	NA	TRBJ2-7	TGCAGTGTACCCCTAGCCTACGAGCAGTACTTC	CSVPLAYEQYF
TRBV5-4	TRBD1	NA	TRBJ1-2	TGTGCCAGCAGCACAGCGACAGGGGGCAGCTATGGCTACACCTTC	CASSTATGGSYGYTF
TRBV2	NA	NA	TRBJ2-4	TGTGCCAGCAGTGAACCTGAGGGCGACGATCCCAAAAACATTCAGTACTTC	CASSEPEGDDPKNIQYF
TRBV7-8	TRBD1	NA	TRBJ2-1	TGTGCCAGCAGGTCCCGACAGGGGGGCTATGAGCAGTTCTTC	CASRSRQGGYEQFF
TRBV6-6	NA	NA	TRBJ1-2	TGTGCCAGCAGGACGGGAGTTGGTCATGGCTACACCTTC	CASRTGVGHGYTF
TRBV18	NA	NA	TRBJ2-5	TGTGCCAGCTCACCTCAAAGGGGGGGCCAAGAGACCCAGTACTTC	CASSPQRGGQETQYF
TRBV10-3	TRBD1	NA	TRBJ2-7	TGTGCCATCAGTGAGGGGACAGGGGGCTCCTACGAGCAGTACTTC	CAISEGTGGSYEQYF
TRBV30	NA	NA	TRBJ2-1	TGTGCCCGGACGCCGGGGAACAGTCCAGCCGATGAGCAGTTCTTC	CARTPGNSPADEQFF
TRBV7-9	TRBD1	NA	TRBJ2-2	TGTGCCAGCAGCTTTCGGACAGGCGCGAACACCGGGGAGCTGTTTTTT	CASSFRTGANTGELFF
TRBV6-4	NA	NA	TRBJ2-3	TGTGCCAGCAGTCATCAGGGGGGTTCGGATACGCAGTATTTT	CASSHQGGSDTQYF
TRBV3-1/TRBV3-2	TRBD2	NA	TRBJ2-3	TGTGCCAGCAGCCAAGAATGGGGCGGGGGATTCACAGATACGCAGTATTTT	CASSQEWGGGFTDTQYF
TRBV3-1/TRBV3-2	TRBD1	NA	TRBJ1-2	TGTGCCAGCAGCCATACCGGGACAGGGGCTGGCTACACCTTC	CASSHTGTGAGYTF
TRBV5-1	NA	NA	TRBJ2-1	TGCGCCAGCAGCACCGGCGCTCGGGATGGGCTACAGTTCTTC	CASSTGARDGLQFF
TRBV2	NA	few	TRBJ1-3	TGTGCCAGCAGTGTAGGCACAGGCTCTGGAAACACCATATATTTT	CASSVGTGSGNTIYF
TRBV4-2	TRBD2	NA	TRBJ2-5	TGTGCCAGCAGCTTTAGACTAGCGGGGGATGAGACCCAGTACTTC	CASSFRLAGDETQYF
TRBV25-1	TRBD2	NA	TRBJ2-1	TGTGCCAGCAGTGAATATCCCGGCGGGAGCTCCTACAATGAGCAGTTCTTC	CASSEYPGGSSYNEQFF